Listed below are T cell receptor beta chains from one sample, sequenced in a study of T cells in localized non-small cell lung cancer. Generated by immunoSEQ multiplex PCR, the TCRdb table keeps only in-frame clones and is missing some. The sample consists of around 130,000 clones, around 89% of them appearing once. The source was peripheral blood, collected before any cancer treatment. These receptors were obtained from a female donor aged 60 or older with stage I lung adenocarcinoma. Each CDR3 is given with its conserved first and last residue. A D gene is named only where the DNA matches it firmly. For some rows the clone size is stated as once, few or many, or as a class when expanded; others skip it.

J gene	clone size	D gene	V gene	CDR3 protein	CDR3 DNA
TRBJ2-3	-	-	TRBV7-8	CASSLRRGTDTQYF	TGTGCCAGCAGCTTAAGGAGGGGCACAGATACGCAGTATTTT
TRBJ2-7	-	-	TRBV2	CAGSRRTAGEQYF	TGTGCCGGGTCGAGGAGGACTGCGGGGGAGCAGTACTTC
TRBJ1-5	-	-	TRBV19	CASSIGQGFTQPQHF	TGTGCCAGTAGTATTGGCCAGGGGTTCACTCAGCCCCAGCATTTT
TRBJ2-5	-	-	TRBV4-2	CASSQGEKETQYF	TGTGCCAGCAGCCAAGGGGAGAAAGAGACCCAGTACTTC
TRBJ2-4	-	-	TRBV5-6	CASSPWGTRAKNIQYF	TGTGCCAGCAGCCCGTGGGGGACAAGAGCCAAAAACATTCAGTACTTC
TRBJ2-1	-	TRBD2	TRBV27	CASSLLPGGSNEQFF	TGTGCCAGCAGTTTACTCCCCGGCGGGAGTAATGAGCAGTTCTTC
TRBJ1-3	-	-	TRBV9	CASSPDQRFSGNTIYF	TGTGCCAGCAGCCCGGACCAGAGATTCTCTGGAAACACCATATATTTT
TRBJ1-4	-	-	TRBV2	CASSEGGAEKLFF	TGTGCCAGCAGTGAAGGGGGAGCTGAAAAACTGTTTTTT
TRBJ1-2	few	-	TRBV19	CASSFGTNYGYTF	TGTGCCAGTAGCTTTGGGACTAACTATGGCTACACCTTC
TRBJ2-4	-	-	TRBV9	CASGAKNIQYF	TGTGCCAGCGGCGCCAAAAACATTCAGTACTTC
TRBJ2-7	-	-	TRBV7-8	CASSLDVTSHDEQYF	TGTGCCAGCAGCTTAGATGTGACTAGTCACGACGAGCAGTACTTC
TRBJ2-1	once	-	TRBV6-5	CASSYDPAPGNNEQFF	TGTGCCAGCAGTTACGACCCCGCCCCGGGGAACAATGAGCAGTTCTTC
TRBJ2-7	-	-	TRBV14	CASSQDALSYEQYF	TGTGCCAGCAGCCAAGACGCGTTATCCTACGAGCAGTACTTC
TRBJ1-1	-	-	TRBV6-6	CASSFSRSNTEAFF	TGTGCCAGTTCTTTCTCCAGGTCGAACACTGAAGCTTTCTTT
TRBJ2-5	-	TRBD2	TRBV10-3	CAISDWASGRVETQYF	TGTGCCATCAGTGACTGGGCTAGCGGGAGAGTAGAGACCCAGTACTTC
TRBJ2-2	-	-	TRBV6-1	CASSDYWGATGELFF	TGTGCCAGCAGTGATTATTGGGGGGCGACCGGGGAGCTGTTTTTT
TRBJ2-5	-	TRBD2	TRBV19	CATLPGTSGRGETQYF	TGTGCCACCCTTCCCGGGACTAGCGGGAGGGGGGAGACCCAGTACTTC
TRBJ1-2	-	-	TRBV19	CASSILTGGYTF	TGTGCCAGTAGTATTCTGACGGGAGGCTACACCTTC
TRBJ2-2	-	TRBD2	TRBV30	CAWSFLAGVGTGELFF	TGTGCCTGGAGTTTCCTAGCGGGAGTAGGCACCGGGGAGCTGTTTTTT
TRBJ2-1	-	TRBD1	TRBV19	CASSIDRRGGVEQFF	TGTGCCAGTAGTATAGACAGGAGAGGGGGCGTTGAGCAGTTCTTC
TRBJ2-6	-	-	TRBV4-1	CASSQEGWSGANVLTF	TGCGCCAGCAGCCAAGAAGGATGGTCTGGGGCCAACGTCCTGACTTTC
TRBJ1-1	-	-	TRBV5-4	CASSPTTGDLGNTEAFF	TGTGCCAGCAGCCCGACGACCGGGGATTTAGGGAACACTGAAGCTTTCTTT
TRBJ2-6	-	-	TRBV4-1	CASSQDRFTRTSGANVLTF	TGCGCCAGCAGCCAAGATCGCTTCACTAGAACCTCTGGGGCCAACGTCCTGACTTTC
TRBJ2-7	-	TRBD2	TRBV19	CASKALGLAGEQYF	TGTGCCAGTAAAGCCCTCGGACTAGCGGGAGAGCAGTACTTC
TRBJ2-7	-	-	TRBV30	CAWSHSLNEQYF	TGTGCCTGGAGTCATAGCCTGAACGAGCAGTACTTC
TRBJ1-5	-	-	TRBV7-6	CASSSWTEPNQPQHF	TGTGCCAGCAGCTCCTGGACAGAGCCCAATCAGCCCCAGCATTTT
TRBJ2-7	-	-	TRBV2	CASSPQTWREQYF	TGTGCCAGCAGTCCCCAGACCTGGCGCGAGCAGTACTTC
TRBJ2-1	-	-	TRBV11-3	CASSLDGGRVDEQFF	TGTGCCAGCAGCTTAGATGGGGGTAGGGTCGATGAGCAGTTCTTC
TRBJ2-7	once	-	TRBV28	CASSYQEYEQYF	TGTGCCAGCAGTTATCAGGAGTACGAGCAGTACTTC
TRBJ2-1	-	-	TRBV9	CASSESGFTANEQFF	TGTGCCAGCAGCGAAAGCGGGTTTACGGCAAATGAGCAGTTCTTC